This T cell receptor beta chain was retrieved from a study of T cell repertoires in cytomegalovirus infection. Study-wide context: In the study, CMV epitopes included recently identified HLA-C-restricted and well-studied HLA-B-restricted ones.

The table lists this clonotype with a few counts. Its antigen is as yet unknown. An end of the junction differs from the germline gene, which may be a read error. TCRdb reprocessed the reads via MiXCR and lists one record per CDR3 protein. The sample has roughly 800,000 distinct CDR3 sequences; about 28% are singletons. This CDR3 contains 14 residues. The germline V gene has CDR1 SGHVS and CDR2 FNYEAQ. The rearrangement links TRBV7-6 to TRBJ2-5; TRBD2 is a possible D gene (6 bases). The sequence came from a human donor in good health (CMV status not recorded). Some clones in this sample may be carry-over from other donors' samples. Sample: cultured CD8+ T cells from PBMCs, taken from culture after CMV antigen stimulation. CDR3 amino acids: CASSPSAGEETQYF. CDR3 sequence (DNA): TGTGCTAGCAGCCCTAGCGCGGGCGAAGAGACCCAGTACTTC.